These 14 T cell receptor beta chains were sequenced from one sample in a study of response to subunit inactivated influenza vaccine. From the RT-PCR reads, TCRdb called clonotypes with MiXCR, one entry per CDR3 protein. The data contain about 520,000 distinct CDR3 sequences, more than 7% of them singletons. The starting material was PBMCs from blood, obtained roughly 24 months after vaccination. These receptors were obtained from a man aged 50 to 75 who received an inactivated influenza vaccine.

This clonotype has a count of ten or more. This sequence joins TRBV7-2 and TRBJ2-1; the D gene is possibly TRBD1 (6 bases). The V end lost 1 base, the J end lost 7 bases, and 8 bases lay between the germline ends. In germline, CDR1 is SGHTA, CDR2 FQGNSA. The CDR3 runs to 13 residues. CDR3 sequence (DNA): TGTGCCAGCAGCTTAGTTAGGGGGAATGAGCAGTTCTTC. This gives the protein CASSLVRGNEQFF.

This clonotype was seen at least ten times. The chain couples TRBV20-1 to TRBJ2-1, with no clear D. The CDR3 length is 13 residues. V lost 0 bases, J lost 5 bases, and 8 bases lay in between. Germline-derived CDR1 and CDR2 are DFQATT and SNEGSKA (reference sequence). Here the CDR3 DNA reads TGCAGTGCTAGAGACCCTTTAAACAATGAGCAGTTCTTC. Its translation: CSARDPLNNEQFF.

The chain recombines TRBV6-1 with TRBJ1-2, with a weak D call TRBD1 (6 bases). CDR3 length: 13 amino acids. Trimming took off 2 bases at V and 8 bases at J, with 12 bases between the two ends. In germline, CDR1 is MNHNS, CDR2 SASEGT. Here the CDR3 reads CASSEHRDQGYTF. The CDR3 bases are TGTGCCAGCAGTGAACACAGGGACCAAGGCTACACCTTC.

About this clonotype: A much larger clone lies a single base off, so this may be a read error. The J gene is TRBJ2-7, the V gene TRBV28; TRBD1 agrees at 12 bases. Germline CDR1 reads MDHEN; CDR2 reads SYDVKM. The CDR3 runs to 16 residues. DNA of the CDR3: TGTGCCAGCACTAAGGGGGACAGGGGGCTCAACTACGAGCAGTCCTTC. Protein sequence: CASTKGDRGLNYEQSF.

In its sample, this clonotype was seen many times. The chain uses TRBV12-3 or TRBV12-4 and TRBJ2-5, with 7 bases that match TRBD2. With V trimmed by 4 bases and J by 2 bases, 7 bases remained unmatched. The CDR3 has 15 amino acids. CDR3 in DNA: TGTGCCAGCAGTTCTACTGGGAGGGTTCAAGAGACCCAGTACTTC. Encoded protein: CASSSTGRVQETQYF.

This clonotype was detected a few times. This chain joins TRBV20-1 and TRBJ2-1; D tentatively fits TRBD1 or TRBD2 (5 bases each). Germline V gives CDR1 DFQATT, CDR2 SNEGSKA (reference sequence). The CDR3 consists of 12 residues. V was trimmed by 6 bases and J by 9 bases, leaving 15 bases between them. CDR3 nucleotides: TGCAGTGCAGGGACCCGTTTTTCTGAGCAGTTCTTC. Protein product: CSAGTRFSEQFF.

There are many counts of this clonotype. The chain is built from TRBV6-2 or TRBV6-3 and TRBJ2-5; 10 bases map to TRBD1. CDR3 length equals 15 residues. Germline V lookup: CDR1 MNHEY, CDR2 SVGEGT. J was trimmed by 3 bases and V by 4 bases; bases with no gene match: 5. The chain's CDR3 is CASSSSGTGEETQYF. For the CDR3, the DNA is TGTGCCAGCAGTTCCTCCGGGACAGGGGAAGAGACCCAGTACTTC.

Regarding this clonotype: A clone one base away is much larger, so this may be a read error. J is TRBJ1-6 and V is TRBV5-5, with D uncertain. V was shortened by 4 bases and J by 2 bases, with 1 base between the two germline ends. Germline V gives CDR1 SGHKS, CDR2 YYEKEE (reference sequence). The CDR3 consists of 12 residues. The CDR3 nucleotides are TGTGCCAGCAGCACCTATAATTCACCCCTCCACTTT. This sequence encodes CASSTYNSPLHF.

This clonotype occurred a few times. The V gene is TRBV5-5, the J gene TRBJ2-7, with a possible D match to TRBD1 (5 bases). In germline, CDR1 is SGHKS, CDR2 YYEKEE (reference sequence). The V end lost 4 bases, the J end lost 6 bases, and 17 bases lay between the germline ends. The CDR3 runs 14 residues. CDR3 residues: CASSPPTEVGEQYF. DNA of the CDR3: TGTGCCAGCAGCCCTCCGACAGAAGTAGGCGAGCAGTACTTC.

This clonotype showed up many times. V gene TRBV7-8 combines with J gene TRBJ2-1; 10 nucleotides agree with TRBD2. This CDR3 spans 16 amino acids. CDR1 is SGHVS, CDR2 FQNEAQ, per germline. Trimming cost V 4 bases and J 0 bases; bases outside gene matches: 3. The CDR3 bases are TGTGCCAGCAGCTCTAGCGGGAGAGGCTCCTACAATGAGCAGTTCTTC. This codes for CASSSSGRGSYNEQFF.

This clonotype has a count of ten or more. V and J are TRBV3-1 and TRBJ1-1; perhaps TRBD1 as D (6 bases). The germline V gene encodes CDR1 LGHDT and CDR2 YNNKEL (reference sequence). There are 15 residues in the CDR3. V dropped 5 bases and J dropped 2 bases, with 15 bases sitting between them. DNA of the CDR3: TGTGCCAGCAGCGGCTACCAGGGGTTCAACACTGAAGCTTTCTTT. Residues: CASSGYQGFNTEAFF. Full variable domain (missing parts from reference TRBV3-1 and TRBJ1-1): DTAVSQTPKYLVTQMGNDKSIKCEQNLGHDTMYWYKQDSKKFLKIMFSYNNKELIINETVPNRFSPKSPDKAHLNLHINSLELGDSAVYFCASSGYQGFNTEAFFGQGTRLTVV.

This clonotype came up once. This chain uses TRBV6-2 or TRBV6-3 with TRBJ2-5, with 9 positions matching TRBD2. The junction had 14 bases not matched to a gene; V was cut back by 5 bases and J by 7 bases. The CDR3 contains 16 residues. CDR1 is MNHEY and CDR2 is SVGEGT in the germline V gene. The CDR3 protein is CASSPSGTLVLGTQYF. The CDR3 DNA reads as TGTGCCAGCAGTCCTAGCGGGACTCTGGTTCTCGGGACCCAGTACTTC.

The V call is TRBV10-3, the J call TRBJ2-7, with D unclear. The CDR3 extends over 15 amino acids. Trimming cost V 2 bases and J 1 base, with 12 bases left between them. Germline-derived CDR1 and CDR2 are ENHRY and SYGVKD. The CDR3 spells CAISETQRSSYEQYF. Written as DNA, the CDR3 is TGTGCCATCAGTGAGACTCAGCGAAGTTCCTACGAGCAGTACTTC.

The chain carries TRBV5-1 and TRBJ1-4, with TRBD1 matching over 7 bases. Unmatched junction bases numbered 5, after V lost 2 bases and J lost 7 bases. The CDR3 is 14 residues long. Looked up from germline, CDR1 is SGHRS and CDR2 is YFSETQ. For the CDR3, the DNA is TGCGCCAGCAGCTTTGGCGACAGGGCTGAAAAACTGTTTTTT. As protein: CASSFGDRAEKLFF. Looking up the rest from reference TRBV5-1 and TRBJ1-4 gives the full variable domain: KAGVTQTPRYLIKTRGQQVTLSCSPISGHRSVSWYQQTPGQGLQFLFEYFSETQRNKGNFPGRFSGRQFSNSRSEMNVSTLELGDSALYLCASSFGDRAEKLFFGSGTQLSVL.